This TCR beta chain was captured in a study of T cell repertoires in cytomegalovirus infection. Study context: Carrying CMV and the relevant HLA type showed in public TCR beta signatures. Findings and limits, study-wide: Carriers of CMV and the relevant HLA type were discriminated by public TCR beta frequency. HLA-C-restricted CMV clonotypes gave the most frequent clonotype in two of eight donors.

MiXCR was run by TCRdb on the reads, yielding one entry per CDR3 protein. The table includes around 170,000 distinct CDR3 sequences, roughly 14% detected once. Germline V gene sequence: CDR1 MNHNY, CDR2 SVGAGI (reference sequence). Trimming stripped 2 bases from V and 0 bases from J, with 10 bases between. This CDR3 comprises 15 residues. About this clonotype: What it recognizes is unknown.

The receptor was isolated from a human donor in good health (CMV status not recorded). Some clones in this sample may be carry-over from other donors' samples. Specimen: PBMCs. V is TRBV6-6 and J is TRBJ1-1, with a tentative D call TRBD1 (6 bases). CDR3 protein: CASSYPGTMNTEAFF. The CDR3 nucleotides are TGTGCCAGCAGTTACCCCGGGACAATGAACACTGAAGCTTTCTTT.